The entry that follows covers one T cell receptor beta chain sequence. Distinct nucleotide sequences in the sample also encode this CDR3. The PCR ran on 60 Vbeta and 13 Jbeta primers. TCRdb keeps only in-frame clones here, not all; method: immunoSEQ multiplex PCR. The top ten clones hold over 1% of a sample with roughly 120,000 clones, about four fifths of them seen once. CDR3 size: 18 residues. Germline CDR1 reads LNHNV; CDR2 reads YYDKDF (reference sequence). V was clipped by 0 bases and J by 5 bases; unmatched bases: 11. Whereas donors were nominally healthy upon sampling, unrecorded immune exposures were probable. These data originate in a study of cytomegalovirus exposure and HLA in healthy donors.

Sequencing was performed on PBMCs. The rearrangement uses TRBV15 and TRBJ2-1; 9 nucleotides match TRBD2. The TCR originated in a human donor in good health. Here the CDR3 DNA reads TGTGCCACCAGCAGAGATGGGGGGCTAGCGGGGAGAGACAATGAGCAGTTCTTC. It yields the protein CATSRDGGLAGRDNEQFF.